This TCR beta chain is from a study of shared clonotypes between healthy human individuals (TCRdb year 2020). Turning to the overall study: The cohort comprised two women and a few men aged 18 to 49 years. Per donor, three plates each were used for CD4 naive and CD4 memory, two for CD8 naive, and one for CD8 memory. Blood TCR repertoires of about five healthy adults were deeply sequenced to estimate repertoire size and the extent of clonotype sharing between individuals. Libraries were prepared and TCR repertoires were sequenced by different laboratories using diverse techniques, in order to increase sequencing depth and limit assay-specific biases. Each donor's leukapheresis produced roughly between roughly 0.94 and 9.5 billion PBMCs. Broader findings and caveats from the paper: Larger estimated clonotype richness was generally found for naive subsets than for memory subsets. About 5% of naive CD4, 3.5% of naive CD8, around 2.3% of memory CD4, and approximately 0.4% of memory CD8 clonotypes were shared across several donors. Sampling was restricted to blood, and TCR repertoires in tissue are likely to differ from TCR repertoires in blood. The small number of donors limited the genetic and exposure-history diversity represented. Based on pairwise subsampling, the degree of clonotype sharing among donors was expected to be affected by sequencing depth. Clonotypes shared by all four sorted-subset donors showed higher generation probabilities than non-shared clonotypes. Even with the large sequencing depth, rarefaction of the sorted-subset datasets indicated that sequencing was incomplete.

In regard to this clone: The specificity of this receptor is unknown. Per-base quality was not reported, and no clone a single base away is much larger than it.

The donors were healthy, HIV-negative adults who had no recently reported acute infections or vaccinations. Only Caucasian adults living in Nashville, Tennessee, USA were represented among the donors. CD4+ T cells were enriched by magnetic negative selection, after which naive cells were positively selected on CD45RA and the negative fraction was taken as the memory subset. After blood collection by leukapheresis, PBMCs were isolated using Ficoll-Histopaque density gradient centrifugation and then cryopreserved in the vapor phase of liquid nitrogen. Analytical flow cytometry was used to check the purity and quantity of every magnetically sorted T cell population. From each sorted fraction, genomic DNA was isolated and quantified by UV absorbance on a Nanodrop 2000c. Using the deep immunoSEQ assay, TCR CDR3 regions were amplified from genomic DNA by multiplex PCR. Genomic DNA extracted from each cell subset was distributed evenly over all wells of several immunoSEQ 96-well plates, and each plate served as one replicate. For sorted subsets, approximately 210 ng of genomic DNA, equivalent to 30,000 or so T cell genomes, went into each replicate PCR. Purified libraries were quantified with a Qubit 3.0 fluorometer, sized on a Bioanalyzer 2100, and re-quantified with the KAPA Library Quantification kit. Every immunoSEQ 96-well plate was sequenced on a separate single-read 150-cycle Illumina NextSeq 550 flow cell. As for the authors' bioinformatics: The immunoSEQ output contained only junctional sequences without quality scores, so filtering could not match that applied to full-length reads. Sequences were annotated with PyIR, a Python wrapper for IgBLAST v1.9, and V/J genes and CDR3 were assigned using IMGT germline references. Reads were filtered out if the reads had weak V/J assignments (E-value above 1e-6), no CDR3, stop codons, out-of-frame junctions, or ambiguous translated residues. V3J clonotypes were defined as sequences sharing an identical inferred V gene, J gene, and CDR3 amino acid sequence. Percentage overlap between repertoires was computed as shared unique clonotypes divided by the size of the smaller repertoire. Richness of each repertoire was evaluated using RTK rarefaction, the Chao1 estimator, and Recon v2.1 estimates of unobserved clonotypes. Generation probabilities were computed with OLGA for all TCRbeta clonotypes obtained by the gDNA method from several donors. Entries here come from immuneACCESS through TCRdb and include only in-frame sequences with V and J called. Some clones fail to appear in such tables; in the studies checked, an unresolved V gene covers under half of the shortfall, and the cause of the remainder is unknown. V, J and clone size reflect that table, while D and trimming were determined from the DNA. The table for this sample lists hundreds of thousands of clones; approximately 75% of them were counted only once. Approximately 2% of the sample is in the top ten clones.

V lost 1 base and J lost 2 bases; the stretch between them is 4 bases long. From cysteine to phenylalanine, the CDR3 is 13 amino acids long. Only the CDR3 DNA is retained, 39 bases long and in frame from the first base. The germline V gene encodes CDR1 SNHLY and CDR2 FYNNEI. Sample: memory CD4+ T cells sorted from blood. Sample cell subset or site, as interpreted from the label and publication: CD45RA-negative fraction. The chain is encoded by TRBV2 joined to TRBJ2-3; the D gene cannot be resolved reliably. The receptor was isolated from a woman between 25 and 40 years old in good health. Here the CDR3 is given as CASSEEYTDTQYF. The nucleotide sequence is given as TGTGCCAGCAGTGAAGAGTACACAGATACGCAGTATTTT.